This T cell receptor beta chain emerged from a study of T cells in Graves' hyperthyroidism and ophthalmopathy. Diagnoses used clinical symptoms, serum thyroxine and TRAb, thyroid ultrasound and orbital computed tomography. Study-level results: Ophthalmopathy was distinguished from stable hyperthyroidism by 13 V-J signatures.

V lost 3 bases, J lost 6 bases, and 4 bases stayed unmatched. The CDR3 has 13 amino acids. In germline, CDR1 is SGHTA, CDR2 FQGTGA. The table lists this clonotype with a few counts. Its antigen is unknown. Amplification of TCR beta CDR3 regions used RNA as the template. The primer set for the first-round RT-PCR of the TCR CDR3 was HTBI. One entry per CDR3 protein, called by TCRdb with MiXCR from the multiplex PCR reads. The sample carries 600,000 to 700,000 distinct CDR3 sequences, roughly 15% recorded once. The material sequenced was blood. This TCR was recovered from a woman aged 40-49 years with Graves' ophthalmopathy. The V gene is TRBV7-3, the J gene TRBJ1-2; TRBD1 matches 7 bases. CDR3 nucleotides: TGTGCCAGCAGCTTCCCCAGGGGGGATGGCTACACCTTC. Translated: CASSFPRGDGYTF.